This entry is about one T cell receptor beta chain. Its target is not known. The source of the sample is a study of cytomegalovirus exposure and HLA in healthy donors. Study information: The 120 validation repertoires, a later analysis reported, used the same platform as the approximately 730 repertoires from the first cohort.

Findings and limits, study-wide: Clusters of TCRs from the first cohort tended to co-occur in the roughly 120 validation repertoires (as a later analysis found). The authors enumerated roughly 160 TCR beta chains as linked to cytomegalovirus.

The germline V gene encodes CDR1 SQVTM and CDR2 ANQGSEA. Trimming took 6 bases from V and 8 from J, leaving 10 bases between them. This CDR3 has 10 residues. Sequencing used immunoSEQ multiplex PCR; TCRdb keeps in-frame clones, though not all of them. The table shows roughly 110,000 clones, with 88% occurring only once. This TCR was sampled from a woman aged 18-29 years in good health and CMV-seropositive. The chain has TRBV29-1 and TRBJ1-2; D may be TRBD1 (5 bases). Source material: PBMCs. CDR3 amino acids: CSVGGPGYTF. CDR3 coding DNA: TGCAGCGTCGGGGGTCCCGGCTACACCTTC.